Sequencing of this TCR beta chain was carried out in a study of T-cell reconstitution after alpha-beta-depleted transplantation in children. V was cut by 5 bases and J by 2 bases, with 15 bases left in between. Germline CDR1 reads SGHTA; CDR2 reads FQGNSA. CDR3 length equals 15 residues. The authors prepared the TCRbeta library with unique molecular identifiers. TCRdb itself ran the PCR reads through MiXCR, one entry per CDR3 protein. The table has about 580,000 distinct CDR3 sequences, roughly 23% seen once. The chain is built from TRBV7-2 and TRBJ2-5, with a tentative D call TRBD1 (5 bases). This clonotype was obtained from a boy younger than two who had a stem cell transplant for acute myeloid leukemia, so the T cells may come from the graft donor. Here the sequenced sample was PBMCs, mostly from graft donor cells, taken 360 days after TCRalphabeta/CD19-depleted stem cell transplant. CDR3 residues: CASSHRGGFQETQYF. Written as DNA, the CDR3 is TGTGCCAGCAGCCATAGGGGCGGTTTTCAAGAGACCCAGTACTTC.